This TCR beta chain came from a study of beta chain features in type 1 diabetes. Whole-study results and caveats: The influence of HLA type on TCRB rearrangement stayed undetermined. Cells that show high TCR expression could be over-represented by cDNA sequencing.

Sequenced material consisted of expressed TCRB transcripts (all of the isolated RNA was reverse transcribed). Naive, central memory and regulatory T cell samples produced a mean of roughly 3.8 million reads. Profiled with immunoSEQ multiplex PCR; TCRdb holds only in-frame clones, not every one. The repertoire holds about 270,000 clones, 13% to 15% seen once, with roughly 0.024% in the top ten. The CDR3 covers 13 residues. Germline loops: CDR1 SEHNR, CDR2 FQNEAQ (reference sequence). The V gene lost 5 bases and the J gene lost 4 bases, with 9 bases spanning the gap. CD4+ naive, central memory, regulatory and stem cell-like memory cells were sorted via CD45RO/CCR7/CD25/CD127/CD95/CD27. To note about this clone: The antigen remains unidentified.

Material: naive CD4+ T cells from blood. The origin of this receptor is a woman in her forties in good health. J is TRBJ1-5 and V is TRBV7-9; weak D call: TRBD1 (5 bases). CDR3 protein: CASSQGLNQPQHF. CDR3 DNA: TGTGCCAGCAGCCAGGGACTTAATCAGCCCCAGCATTTT.